This T cell receptor beta chain was recovered during a study of Graves' ophthalmopathy and Graves' hyperthyroidism. Regarding the study as a whole: Detected in blood as well were most expanded thyroid clonotypes with frequency above 0.001. Ophthalmopathy cases were distinguished from stable hyperthyroidism by a 13-signature model, reaching just over 85% sensitivity and over 80% specificity.

In donors with ophthalmopathy, activity was moderate-to-severe, with CAS ≥3, NOSPECS ≥4 and duration under 3 months. Scientists amplified the TCR beta CDR3 regions from RNA transcripts. HTBI primers served in a first-round RT-PCR, which a second-round multiplex PCR followed. MiXCR was run by TCRdb on the multiplex PCR reads, yielding one entry per CDR3 protein. The sample shows about half a million distinct CDR3 sequences, around 14% of them seen only once. A remark on this clonotype: Its antigen is not known.

CDR3 length: 12 amino acids. V shed 0 bases and J shed 5 bases, with 2 bases lying between them. The germline V gene has CDR1 GTSNPN and CDR2 SVGIG (reference sequence). The sequence was collected from a woman in her 30s with Graves' ophthalmopathy. The chain couples TRBV30 to TRBJ1-6; D remains ambiguous. Sample: blood. The CDR3 loop reads CAWSVDNSPLHF. CDR3 nucleotide sequence: TGTGCCTGGAGTGTGGATAATTCACCCCTCCACTTT.